This T cell receptor (beta chain) was sequenced in a study of shared clonotypes between healthy human individuals. Broader study findings: The study found lower generation probabilities in non-shared clonotypes than in those shared by all four donors. Sampling covered nothing but blood. Tissue TCR repertoires likely differ from those found in blood. Between a handful of donors, naive CD4 clonotypes were shared at a level of around 4.9%.

To note about this clone: Its antigen remains unknown.

V was shortened by 1 base and J by 3 bases, with 6 bases between the two germline ends. The CDR3 sequence is 13 residues long. Germline loops: CDR1 SGHDT, CDR2 YYEEEE. Repertoires were generated with immunoSEQ multiplex PCR, while TCRdb's copy carries only in-frame clones and drops some. The data show a few million clones, with 90% to 95% seen just once and approximately 0.4% held by the top ten. The sample taken for sequencing was naive CD4+ T cells from PBMCs. As for subset: CD45RA+ positively selected. The V and J genes are TRBV5-6 and TRBJ2-3; the D is unclear. The clonotype comes from a man aged 18 to 30 in good health. Some clones in this sample may be carry-over from other donors' samples. In DNA form, the CDR3 reads TGTGCCAGCAGCTTGTACGGGACAGATACGCAGTATTTT. Protein sequence: CASSLYGTDTQYF. Complete variable domain (other parts from reference TRBV5-6 and TRBJ2-3): DAGVTQSPTHLIKTRGQQVTLRCSPKSGHDTVSWYQQALGQGPQFIFQYYEEEERQRGNFPDRFSGHQFPNYSSELNVNALLLGDSALYLCASSLYGTDTQYFGPGTRLTVL.